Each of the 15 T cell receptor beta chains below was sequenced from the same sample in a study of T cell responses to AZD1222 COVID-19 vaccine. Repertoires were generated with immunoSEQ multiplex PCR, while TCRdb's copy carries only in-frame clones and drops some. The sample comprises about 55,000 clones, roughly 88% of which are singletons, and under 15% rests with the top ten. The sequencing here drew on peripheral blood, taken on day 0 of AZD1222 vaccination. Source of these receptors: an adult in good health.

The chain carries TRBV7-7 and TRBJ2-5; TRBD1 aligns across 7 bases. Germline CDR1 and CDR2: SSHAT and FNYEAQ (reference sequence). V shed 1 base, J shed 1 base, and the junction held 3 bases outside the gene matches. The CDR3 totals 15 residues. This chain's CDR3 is CASSLGGQIQETQYF. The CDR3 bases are TGTGCCAGCAGCTTAGGGGGACAGATCCAAGAGACCCAGTACTTC.

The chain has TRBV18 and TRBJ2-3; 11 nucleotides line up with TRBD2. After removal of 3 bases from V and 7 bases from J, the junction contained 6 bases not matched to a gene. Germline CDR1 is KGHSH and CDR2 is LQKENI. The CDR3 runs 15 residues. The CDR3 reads CASSPTSGTGYTQYF. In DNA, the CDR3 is TGTGCCAGCTCACCGACTAGCGGGACTGGATATACGCAGTATTTT.

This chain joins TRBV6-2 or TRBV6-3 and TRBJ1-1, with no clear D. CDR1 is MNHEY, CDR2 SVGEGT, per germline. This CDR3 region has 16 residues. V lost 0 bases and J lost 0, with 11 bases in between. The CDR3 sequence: CASSYSKGSLNTEAFF. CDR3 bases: TGTGCCAGCAGTTACTCGAAGGGAAGCTTGAACACTGAAGCTTTCTTT.

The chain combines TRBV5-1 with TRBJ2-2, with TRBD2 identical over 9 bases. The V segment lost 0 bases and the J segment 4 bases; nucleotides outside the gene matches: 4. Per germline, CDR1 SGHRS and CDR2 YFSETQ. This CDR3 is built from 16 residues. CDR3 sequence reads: CASSLGGLAGTGELFF. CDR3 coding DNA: TGCGCCAGCAGCTTGGGGGGACTAGCAGGCACCGGGGAGCTGTTTTTT.

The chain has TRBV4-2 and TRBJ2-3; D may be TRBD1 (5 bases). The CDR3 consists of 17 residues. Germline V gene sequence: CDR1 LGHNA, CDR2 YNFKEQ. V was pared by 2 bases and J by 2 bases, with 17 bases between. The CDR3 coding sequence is TGTGCCAGCAGCCAATCCCGCCAGGGTAGCCTCACAGATACGCAGTATTTT. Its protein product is CASSQSRQGSLTDTQYF.

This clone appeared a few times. CDR3 sequence: CASSLRDRGLNTEAFF. The CDR3 DNA reads as TGTGCCAGCAGCTTAAGGGACAGGGGACTGAACACTGAAGCTTTCTTT. The chain is built from TRBV7-8 and TRBJ1-1; the match to TRBD1 covers 10 bases. The CDR3 has 16 residues. Germline V gene lookup returns CDR1 SGHVS and CDR2 FQNEAQ. Trimming removed 2 bases from V and 0 bases from J; junction bases left unmatched: 3.

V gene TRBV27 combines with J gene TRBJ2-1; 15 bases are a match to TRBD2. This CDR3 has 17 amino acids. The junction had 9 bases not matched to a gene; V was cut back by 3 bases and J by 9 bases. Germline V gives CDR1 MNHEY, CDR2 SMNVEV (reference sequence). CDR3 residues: CASSFLGRTSGRVEQFF. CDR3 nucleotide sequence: TGTGCCAGCAGTTTTCTTGGCCGGACTAGCGGGAGGGTTGAGCAGTTCTTC.

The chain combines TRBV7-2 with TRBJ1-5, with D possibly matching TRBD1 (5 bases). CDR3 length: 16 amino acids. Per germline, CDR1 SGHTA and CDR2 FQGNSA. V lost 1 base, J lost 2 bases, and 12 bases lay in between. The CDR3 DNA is TGTGCCAGCAGCTTAGTCGGGACTTCGGGCAATCAGCCCCAGCATTTT. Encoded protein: CASSLVGTSGNQPQHF. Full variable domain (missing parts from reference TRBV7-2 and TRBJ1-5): GAGVSQSPSNKVTEKGKDVELRCDPISGHTALYWYRQSLGQGLEFLIYFQGNSAPDKSGLPSDRFSAERTGGSVSTLTIQRTQQEDSAVYLCASSLVGTSGNQPQHFGDGTRLSIL.

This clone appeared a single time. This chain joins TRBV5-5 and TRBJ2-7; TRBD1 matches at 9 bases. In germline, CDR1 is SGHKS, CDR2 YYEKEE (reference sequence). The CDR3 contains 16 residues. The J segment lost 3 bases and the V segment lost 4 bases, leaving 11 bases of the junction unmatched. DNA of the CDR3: TGTGCCAGCAGCGCTGCCGGGACAGGGAACTTCTACGAGCAGTACTTC. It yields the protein CASSAAGTGNFYEQYF.

The DNA of the CDR3 is TGTGCCAGCAGCTCGGAGATCACTGGAAACACCATATATTTT. This gives the protein CASSSEITGNTIYF. This chain connects TRBV7-9 to TRBJ1-3, with no clear D. Trimming left V 4 bases short and J 2 bases short, with 9 bases between. The CDR3 length is 14 residues. Looked up from germline, CDR1 is SEHNR and CDR2 is FQNEAQ (reference sequence).

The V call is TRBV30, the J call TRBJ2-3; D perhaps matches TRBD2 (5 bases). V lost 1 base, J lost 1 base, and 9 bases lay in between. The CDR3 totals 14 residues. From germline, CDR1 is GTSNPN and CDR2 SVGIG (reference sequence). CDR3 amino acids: CAWSAFSGTDTQYF. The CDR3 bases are TGTGCCTGGAGTGCCTTTAGCGGCACAGATACGCAGTATTTT.

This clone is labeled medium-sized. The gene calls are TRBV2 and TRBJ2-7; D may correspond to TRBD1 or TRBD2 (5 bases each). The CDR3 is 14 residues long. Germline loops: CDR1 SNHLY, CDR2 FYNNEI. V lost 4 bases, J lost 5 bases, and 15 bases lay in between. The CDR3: CASSGGVSLHEQYF. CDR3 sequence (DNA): TGTGCCAGCAGTGGAGGGGTTTCCCTCCACGAGCAGTACTTC.

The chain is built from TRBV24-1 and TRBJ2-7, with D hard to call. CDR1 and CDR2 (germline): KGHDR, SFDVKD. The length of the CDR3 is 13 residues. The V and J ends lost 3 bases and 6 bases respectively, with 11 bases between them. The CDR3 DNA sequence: TGTGCCACCAGTGATACCCAACTCGGCGAGCAGTACTTC. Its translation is CATSDTQLGEQYF.

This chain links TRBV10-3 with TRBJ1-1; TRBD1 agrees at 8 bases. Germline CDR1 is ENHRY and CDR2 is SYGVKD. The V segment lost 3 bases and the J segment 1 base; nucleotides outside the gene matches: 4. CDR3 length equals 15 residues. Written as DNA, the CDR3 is TGTGCCATCAGTGACTCAGACAGGGGGAACACTGAAGCTTTCTTT. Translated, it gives CAISDSDRGNTEAFF.

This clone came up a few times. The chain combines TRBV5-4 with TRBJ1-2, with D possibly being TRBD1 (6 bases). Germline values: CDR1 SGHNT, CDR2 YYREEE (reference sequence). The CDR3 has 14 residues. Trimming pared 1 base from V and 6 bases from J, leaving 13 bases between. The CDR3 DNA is TGTGCCAGCAGCTTGTCGGGGGCTGGGGATGGCTACACCTTC. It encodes CASSLSGAGDGYTF.